These 26 T cell receptor beta chains were all obtained from the same sample, sequenced in a study of sequential checkpoint blockade in melanoma. The sample's treatment: randomized to nivolumab then ipilimumab (arm A) or the reverse (arm B). The table came from immunoSEQ multiplex PCR; TCRdb's copy has only in-frame clones and leaves some out. This table holds roughly 28,000 clones, roughly 80% found once. This specimen consisted of CD8+ T cells sorted from blood (inferred from file names), obtained from a patient given nivolumab and ipilimumab in sequence. The source is a human donor with melanoma.

This chain links TRBV27 with TRBJ1-5; D call uncertain. The CDR3 spans 15 residues. Germline V gene lookup returns CDR1 MNHEY and CDR2 SMNVEV (reference sequence). Trimming stripped 6 bases from V and 3 bases from J, with 15 bases between. CDR3 nucleotides: TGTGCCAGCAGCCCCTTTGGAGGTTACAATCAGCCCCAGCATTTT. This translates into CASSPFGGYNQPQHF.

This chain links TRBV6-5 with TRBJ1-1; no clear D. V was trimmed by 2 bases and J by 1 base, leaving 8 bases between them. CDR3 length: 14 residues. Germline lookup yields CDR1 MNHEY and CDR2 SVGAGI. The CDR3, as DNA: TGTGCCAGCAGTTACCAGGACTGGAACACTGAAGCTTTCTTT. Protein: CASSYQDWNTEAFF.

The genes are TRBV4-1 and TRBJ2-7; 7 bases align to TRBD2. CDR3 size: 15 residues. J gave up 1 base and V 0 bases, and 3 bases lay outside the gene matches. Germline loops: CDR1 MGHRA, CDR2 YSYEKL. Here the CDR3 reads CASSQDSGGSYEQYF. The CDR3 bases are TGCGCCAGCAGCCAAGATTCGGGGGGTTCCTACGAGCAGTACTTC.

The chain links TRBV5-6 to TRBJ2-4, with D possibly being TRBD2 (5 bases). Germline V gene lookup returns CDR1 SGHDT and CDR2 YYEEEE. V lost 2 bases to trimming and J lost 12 bases, with 12 bases between them. The CDR3 is 12 amino acids. Written as DNA, the CDR3 is TGTGCCAGCAGCTTAGAGGGTACAGCTCAGTACTTC. Residues: CASSLEGTAQYF.

This clone has a single count. V gene TRBV19 combines with J gene TRBJ1-5; TRBD1 might be the D (6 bases). Germline V gene sequence: CDR1 LNHDA, CDR2 SQIVND (reference sequence). V was pared by 1 base and J by 0 bases, with 7 bases between. The CDR3 loop spans 15 amino acids. This CDR3 is CASSIGTASNQPQHF. As DNA, the CDR3 is TGTGCCAGTAGTATAGGGACAGCTAGCAATCAGCCCCAGCATTTT.

The CDR3 region is CASSPQGDQQFF. In nucleotides, the CDR3 is TGTGCCAGCAGCCCGCAGGGGGATCAGCAGTTCTTC. J is TRBJ2-1 and V is TRBV5-5, with 7 bases lining up with TRBD1. V gave up 4 bases and J gave up 11 bases; unmatched junction bases: 6. This CDR3 has 12 amino acids. Germline V gene data show CDR1 as SGHKS and CDR2 as YYEKEE (reference sequence).

This clone was seen a few times. The chain couples TRBV13 to TRBJ1-2; tentative D call: TRBD1 (5 bases). Germline-derived CDR1 and CDR2 are PRHDT and FYEKMQ (reference sequence). The CDR3 runs 14 residues. V was pared by 5 bases and J by 3 bases, with 13 bases between. The CDR3: CASSDSGMYYGYTF. The CDR3 DNA reads as TGTGCCAGCAGCGACTCAGGGATGTACTATGGCTACACCTTC.

This chain joins TRBV7-9 and TRBJ2-7; TRBD1 aligns across 7 bases. This CDR3 is 15 amino acids long. Germline CDR1 and CDR2: SEHNR and FQNEAQ (reference sequence). V shed 5 bases and J 3 bases; nucleotides not matched to a gene: 10. This CDR3 is CASSTTRDRDYEQYF. The CDR3 DNA reads TGTGCCAGCAGCACTACCCGGGACAGAGACTACGAGCAGTACTTC.

The J gene is TRBJ2-7, the V gene TRBV27; perhaps TRBD1 as D (5 bases). The germline CDR1 and CDR2 sequences are MNHEY and SMNVEV (reference sequence). V lost 3 bases and J lost 3, with 12 bases in between. This CDR3 region has 14 residues. DNA of the CDR3: TGTGCCAGCAGTTTGGGGCCAAGCCACTACGAGCAGTACTTC. This encodes CASSLGPSHYEQYF.

V gene TRBV29-1 combines with J gene TRBJ2-3, with TRBD2 matching 10 bases. This CDR3 has 14 amino acids. Germline V gene data show CDR1 as SQVTM and CDR2 as ANQGSEA. V lost 2 bases, J lost 6 bases, and 5 bases stayed unmatched. The CDR3 loop is CSVESGGGWDTQYF. The CDR3 DNA sequence: TGCAGCGTTGAAAGCGGGGGGGGGTGGGATACGCAGTATTTT.

CDR3 nucleotides: TGTGCCAGCAGTTACGCCGACAGTGAAGCTTTCTTT. This sequence encodes CASSYADSEAFF. The J gene is TRBJ1-1, the V gene TRBV6-6; possibly TRBD1 for D (5 bases). V dropped 2 bases and J dropped 7 bases, with 8 bases sitting between them. Germline loops: CDR1 MNHNY, CDR2 SVGAGI (reference sequence). This CDR3 region has 12 residues.

The chain links TRBV19 to TRBJ2-6; 10 bases fit TRBD2. Germline assignment: CDR1 LNHDA and CDR2 SQIVND (reference sequence). Losses at the gene ends were 7 bases for V and 1 base for J; bases not matched to a gene: 4. This CDR3 spans 16 amino acids. Here the CDR3 DNA reads TGTGCCAGTATTCAGCGGGGGGGATCTGGGGCCAACGTCCTGACTTTC. Translated: CASIQRGGSGANVLTF. The variable domain in full, completed from reference TRBV19 and TRBJ2-6, reads DGGITQSPKYLFRKEGQNVTLSCEQNLNHDAMYWYRQDPGQGLRLIYYSQIVNDFQKGDIAEGYSVSREKKESFPLTVTSAQKNPTAFYLCASIQRGGSGANVLTFGAGSRLTVL.

The table lists this clone with a count of one. This chain joins TRBV6-5 and TRBJ2-7, with TRBD1 as a possible D gene (6 bases). Germline CDR1 and CDR2: MNHEY and SVGAGI. This CDR3 has 15 residues. The V gene lost 7 bases and the J gene lost 4 bases, with 20 bases spanning the gap. This CDR3 is CASTPQGSGPYEQYF. The CDR3 DNA reads TGTGCCAGCACCCCACAGGGCTCGGGACCGTACGAGCAGTACTTC.

The chain uses TRBV6-1 and TRBJ2-5; TRBD1 matches 9 bases. The J call may be in error: the DNA end matches TRBJ2-7 better. The CDR3 consists of 17 residues. The germline gives CDR1 MNHNS, CDR2 SASEGT. The CDR3 spells CASSAPSSGTGFYEQYF. The CDR3 DNA is TGTGCCAGCAGTGCTCCAAGCTCCGGGACAGGGTTCTACGAGCAGTACTTC.

The V and J genes are TRBV7-8 and TRBJ2-7; the D is unclear. Per the germline V gene, CDR1 is SGHVS and CDR2 is FQNEAQ. Trimming removed 3 bases at V and 4 bases at J, with 7 bases between. The CDR3 is made up of 12 amino acids. This CDR3 reads CASSFTLYEQYF. The CDR3 coding sequence is TGTGCCAGCAGCTTTACGCTATACGAGCAGTACTTC.

This clone was seen ten or more times. The chain has TRBV27 and TRBJ2-7; the match to TRBD1 covers 8 bases. This CDR3 has 14 residues. Germline V lookup: CDR1 MNHEY, CDR2 SMNVEV (reference sequence). The trim removed 5 bases at V and 6 bases at J, leaving 9 bases unmatched. DNA for the CDR3: TGTGCCAGCAGTCCTGGACAGGGTGGGTTCGAGCAGTACTTC. Translated, it gives CASSPGQGGFEQYF.

The V and J genes are TRBV11-2 and TRBJ2-7; 8 nucleotides agree with TRBD1. The CDR3 covers 14 residues. With V trimmed by 5 bases and J by 3 bases, 6 bases remained unmatched. Germline CDR1 is SGHAT and CDR2 is FQNNGV. The CDR3 spells CASSTGTGGYEQYF. CDR3 bases: TGTGCCAGCAGCACCGGGACAGGCGGCTACGAGCAGTACTTC. Complete variable domain (other parts from reference TRBV11-2 and TRBJ2-7): EAGVAQSPRYKIIEKRQSVAFWCNPISGHATLYWYQQILGQGPKLLIQFQNNGVVDDSQLPKDRFSAERLKGVDSTLKIQPAKLEDSAVYLCASSTGTGGYEQYFGPGTRLTVT.

The chain couples TRBV27 to TRBJ2-2; the D gene is possibly TRBD1 (5 bases). Germline CDR1 is MNHEY and CDR2 is SMNVEV (reference sequence). V gave up 3 bases and J gave up 5 bases, with 7 bases separating them. This CDR3 has 13 residues. The CDR3 is CASSFGHTGELFF. The CDR3 DNA is TGTGCCAGCAGTTTTGGACATACCGGGGAGCTGTTTTTT.

Turning to this clone: Since the CDR3 does not end with the conserved phenylalanine or tryptophan, this likely comes from a read error. The J gene is TRBJ1-2, the V gene TRBV13; 8 nucleotides match TRBD1. From germline, CDR1 is PRHDT and CDR2 FYEKMQ (reference sequence). CDR3 length: 17 amino acids. The V gene end was trimmed by 4 bases and the J gene end by 7 bases; junction bases not matched to a gene: 17. Written as DNA, the CDR3 is TGTGCCAGCAGCTCCAGGATAGGACAGGGAGGGGAAGGTGGCTACACCCTC. Translation: CASSSRIGQGGEGGYTL.

This clone was recorded at least ten times. The rearrangement uses TRBV6-5 and TRBJ1-4, with D perhaps matching TRBD1 (5 bases). The CDR3 sequence is 14 residues long. Germline CDR1 reads MNHEY; CDR2 reads SVGAGI. Between the trimmed V and J ends, which lost 10 bases and 2 bases, there was a span of 14 bases. The CDR3 region is CATQLTVTNEKLFF. The CDR3 DNA sequence: TGTGCCACCCAGTTGACAGTCACTAATGAAAAACTGTTTTTT.

CDR3 protein: CASSRWQDGNTIYF. The CDR3 region has the DNA TGTGCCAGCAGCAGGTGGCAGGATGGAAACACCATATATTTT. V is TRBV7-8 and J is TRBJ1-3; D gene unclear. The CDR3 loop spans 14 amino acids. V was pared by 5 bases and J by 3 bases, with 11 bases between. Germline values: CDR1 SGHVS, CDR2 FQNEAQ.

The genes are TRBV4-1 and TRBJ2-7, with 7 bases aligning to TRBD1. In germline, CDR1 is MGHRA, CDR2 YSYEKL. This CDR3 contains 15 residues. With V trimmed by 1 base and J by 4 bases, 7 bases remained unmatched. CDR3 bases: TGCGCCAGCAGCCAAGTATGGGACAGCCGGTACGAGCAGTACTTC. Protein sequence: CASSQVWDSRYEQYF.

This chain uses TRBV7-8 with TRBJ2-3, with TRBD1 identical over 7 bases. Germline values: CDR1 SGHVS, CDR2 FQNEAQ. V shed 6 bases and J 0 bases; nucleotides not matched to a gene: 6. This CDR3 spans 15 amino acids. CDR3 residues: CASSWTGVSTDTQYF. DNA for the CDR3: TGTGCCAGCAGTTGGACAGGAGTGAGCACAGATACGCAGTATTTT.

This clone occurred once. The chain is built from TRBV6-5 and TRBJ1-3; tentatively, D is TRBD1 (6 bases). CDR3 length equals 14 residues. Trimming stripped 6 bases from V and 0 bases from J, with 9 bases between. The V gene's germline CDR1 is MNHEY and CDR2 SVGAGI. Here the CDR3 DNA reads TGTGCCAGCAGGCAACAGGGCTCTGGAAACACCATATATTTT. This gives the protein CASRQQGSGNTIYF.

The chain employs TRBV7-9 and TRBJ2-3; D is undetermined. In germline, CDR1 is SEHNR, CDR2 FQNEAQ (reference sequence). Between the trimmed V and J ends, which lost 4 bases and 3 bases, there was a span of 8 bases. CDR3 length: 13 amino acids. CDR3 region: CASSSRITDTQYF. CDR3 sequence (DNA): TGTGCCAGCAGCTCCCGTATTACAGATACGCAGTATTTT.

The chain is built from TRBV29-1 and TRBJ2-2; D is undetermined. In germline, CDR1 is SQVTM, CDR2 ANQGSEA. The CDR3 is made up of 12 amino acids. The V and J ends lost 5 bases and 5 bases respectively, with 9 bases between them. The DNA of the CDR3 is TGCAGCGTTATAGTAGATACCGGGGAGCTGTTTTTT. Protein sequence: CSVIVDTGELFF.